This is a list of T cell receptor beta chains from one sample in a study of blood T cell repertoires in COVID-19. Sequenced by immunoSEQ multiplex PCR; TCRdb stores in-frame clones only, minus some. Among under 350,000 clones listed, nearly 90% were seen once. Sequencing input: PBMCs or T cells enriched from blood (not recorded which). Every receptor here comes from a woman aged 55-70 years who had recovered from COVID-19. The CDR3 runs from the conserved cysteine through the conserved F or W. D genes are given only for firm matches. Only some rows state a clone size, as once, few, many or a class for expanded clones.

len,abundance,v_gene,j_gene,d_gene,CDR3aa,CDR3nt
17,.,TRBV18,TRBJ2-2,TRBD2,CASSPGLAGVSTGELFF,TGTGCCAGCTCACCCGGACTAGCGGGGGTATCTACCGGGGAGCTGTTTTTT
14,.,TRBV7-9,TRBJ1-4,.,CASSLGVSPGKLFF,TGTGCCAGCAGCTTAGGGGTGTCTCCGGGGAAACTGTTTTTT
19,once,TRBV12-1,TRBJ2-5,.,CASSRTSGRSVGSEETQYF,TGTGCCAGCAGCCGGACTAGCGGGAGATCGGTAGGTTCAGAAGAGACCCAGTACTTC
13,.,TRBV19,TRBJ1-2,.,CASSVSVWYGYTF,TGTGCCAGTAGTGTAAGCGTTTGGTATGGCTACACCTTC
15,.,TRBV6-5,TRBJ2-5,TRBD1,CASSPRQGARETQYF,TGTGCCAGCAGTCCCAGACAGGGGGCGCGGGAGACCCAGTACTTC
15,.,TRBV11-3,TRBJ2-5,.,CASGVGGASKETQYF,TGTGCCAGCGGTGTCGGCGGAGCTAGCAAGGAGACCCAGTACTTC
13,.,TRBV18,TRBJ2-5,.,CASSPGSTRTQYF,TGTGCCAGCTCACCTGGCAGTACCAGGACCCAGTACTTC
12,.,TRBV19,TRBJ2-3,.,CASSSNTDTQYF,TGTGCCAGTAGTTCAAACACAGATACGCAGTATTTT
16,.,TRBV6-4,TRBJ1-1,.,CASSDSKGRCRTEAFF,TGTGCCAGCAGTGACTCGAAGGGGAGGTGTAGGACTGAAGCTTTCTTT
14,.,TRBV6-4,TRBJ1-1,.,CASSDGQGSAEAFF,TGTGCCAGCAGTGACGGTCAGGGGAGCGCTGAAGCTTTCTTT
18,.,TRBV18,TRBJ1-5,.,CASSPQESGGVPNQPQHF,TGTGCCAGCTCACCACAAGAGTCCGGAGGGGTGCCCAACCAGCCCCAGCATTTT
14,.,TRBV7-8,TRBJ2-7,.,CASSLSSERYEQYF,TGTGCCAGCAGCCTTAGCAGCGAACGCTACGAGCAGTACTTC
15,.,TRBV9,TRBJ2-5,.,CASSVAQGIQETQYF,TGTGCCAGCAGCGTAGCCCAGGGGATCCAAGAGACCCAGTACTTC
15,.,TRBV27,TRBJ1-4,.,CASTHRAGIGEKLFF,TGTGCCAGCACTCACCGGGCAGGGATTGGTGAAAAACTGTTTTTT
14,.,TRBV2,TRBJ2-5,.,CASLEGGAQETQYF,TGTGCCAGCCTTGAGGGGGGGGCCCAAGAGACCCAGTACTTC
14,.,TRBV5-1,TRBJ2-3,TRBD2,CASSPPGGTDTQYF,TGCGCCAGCAGCCCTCCGGGGGGAACAGATACGCAGTATTTT
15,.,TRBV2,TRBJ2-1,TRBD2,CASSYVSGSEDEQFF,TGTGCCAGCAGCTATGTTAGCGGGAGTGAGGATGAGCAGTTCTTC
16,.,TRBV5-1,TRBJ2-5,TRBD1,CASSFTGTGGQETQYF,TGCGCCAGCAGCTTCACCGGGACAGGGGGCCAAGAGACCCAGTACTTC
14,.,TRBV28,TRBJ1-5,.,CASSYRASNQPQHF,TGTGCCAGCAGTTACAGGGCCAGCAATCAGCCCCAGCATTTT
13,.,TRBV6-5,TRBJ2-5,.,CASRLKYQETQYF,TGTGCCAGTCGACTCAAGTACCAAGAGACCCAGTACTTC
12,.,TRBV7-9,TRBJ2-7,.,CASSSTIGGQYF,TGTGCCAGCAGCTCTACCATCGGGGGGCAGTACTTC
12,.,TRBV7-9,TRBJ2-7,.,CASSQDSYEQYF,TGTGCCAGCAGCCAAGACAGCTACGAGCAGTACTTC
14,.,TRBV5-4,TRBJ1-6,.,CASSFQGYNSPLHF,TGTGCCAGCAGCTTTCAGGGTTATAATTCACCCCTCCACTTT
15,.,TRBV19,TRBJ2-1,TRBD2,CASRAGSSGNNEQFF,TGTGCCAGTAGGGCTGGGAGTAGCGGGAACAATGAGCAGTTCTTC
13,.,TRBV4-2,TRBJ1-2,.,CASSQAGNYGYTF,TGTGCCAGCAGCCAAGCAGGGAACTATGGCTACACCTTC
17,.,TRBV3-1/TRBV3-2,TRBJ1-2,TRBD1,CASSQALGNRGGNGYTF,TGTGCCAGCAGCCAAGCACTCGGGAACAGGGGCGGAAATGGCTACACCTTC
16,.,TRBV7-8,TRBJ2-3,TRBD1,CASSLDRDSATDTQYF,TGTGCCAGCAGCTTAGACCGGGACAGCGCTACAGATACGCAGTATTTT
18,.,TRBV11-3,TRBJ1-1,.,CASSLQGRTYSSNTEAFF,TGTGCCAGCAGCTTACAGGGGAGAACTTATAGTTCGAACACTGAAGCTTTCTTT
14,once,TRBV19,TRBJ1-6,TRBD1,CASIGQGLHSPLHF,TGTGCCAGTATCGGACAGGGATTGCATTCACCCCTCCACTTT
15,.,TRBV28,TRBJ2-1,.,CASSLLTGLDNEQFF,TGTGCCAGCAGCCTTCTGACAGGTTTGGACAATGAGCAGTTCTTC
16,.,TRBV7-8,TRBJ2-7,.,CASSSWPGTPPYEQYF,TGTGCCAGCAGCTCTTGGCCCGGGACACCCCCCTACGAGCAGTACTTC
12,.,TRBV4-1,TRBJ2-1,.,CASSPLGEEQFF,TGCGCCAGCAGCCCCCTCGGAGAGGAGCAGTTCTTC
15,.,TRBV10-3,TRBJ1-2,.,CAISEQGGRNYGYTF,TGTGCCATCAGCGAACAGGGTGGGAGAAACTATGGCTACACCTTC
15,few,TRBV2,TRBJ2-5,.,CASSIDRRSKETQYF,TGTGCCAGCAGTATAGACAGGCGATCAAAAGAGACCCAGTACTTC
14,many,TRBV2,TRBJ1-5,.,CASAEGQNNQPQHF,TGTGCCAGCGCGGAGGGCCAGAACAATCAGCCCCAGCATTTT
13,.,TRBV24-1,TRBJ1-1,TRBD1,CATSEQGAGEAFF,TGTGCCACCAGTGAGCAGGGGGCGGGGGAAGCTTTCTTT
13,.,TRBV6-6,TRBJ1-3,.,CAIQTILGNTIYF,TGTGCCATCCAAACAATCTTGGGAAACACCATATATTTT
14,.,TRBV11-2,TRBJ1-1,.,CASSLGGLNTEAFF,TGTGCCAGCAGCTTAGGAGGTTTGAACACTGAAGCTTTCTTT
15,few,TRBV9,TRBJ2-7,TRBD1,CASSDGTGGVYEQYF,TGTGCCAGCAGCGACGGGACAGGGGGCGTCTACGAGCAGTACTTC
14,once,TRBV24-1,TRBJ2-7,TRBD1,CATSDPTGKDEQYF,TGTGCCACCAGTGACCCGACAGGGAAAGACGAGCAGTACTTC
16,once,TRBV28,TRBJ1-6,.,CASSLYRTGNNSPLHF,TGTGCCAGCAGTTTATACCGGACGGGGAATAATTCACCCCTCCACTTT
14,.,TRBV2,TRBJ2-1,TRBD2,CASHGTRILDEQFF,TGTGCCAGCCACGGGACTAGAATTTTGGATGAGCAGTTCTTC
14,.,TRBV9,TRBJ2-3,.,CASSVIGSTDTQYF,TGTGCCAGCAGCGTCATCGGGAGCACAGATACGCAGTATTTT
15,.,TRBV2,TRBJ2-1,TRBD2,CASKLSGGAYNEQFF,TGTGCCAGCAAATTGAGCGGGGGGGCCTACAATGAGCAGTTCTTC
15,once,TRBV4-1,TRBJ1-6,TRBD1,CASSQENRGNSPLHF,TGCGCCAGCAGCCAAGAAAACAGGGGGAATTCACCCCTCCACTTT
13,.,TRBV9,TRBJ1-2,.,CASSVLPGEGYTF,TGTGCCAGCAGCGTACTTCCGGGGGAAGGCTACACCTTC
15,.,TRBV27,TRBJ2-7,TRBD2,CASSSLTSDRYEQYF,TGTGCCAGCAGTTCTCTCACTAGCGACCGCTACGAGCAGTACTTC
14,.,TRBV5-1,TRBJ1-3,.,CASSLGDLGNTIYF,TGCGCCAGCAGCTTGGGGGACTTAGGAAACACCATATATTTT
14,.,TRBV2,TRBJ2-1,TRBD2,CASSRGTSFGEQFF,TGTGCCAGCAGCCGCGGGACTAGCTTCGGGGAGCAGTTCTTC
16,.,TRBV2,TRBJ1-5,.,CASSQQTGGYGQPQHF,TGTGCCAGCAGCCAACAAACGGGGGGCTACGGTCAGCCCCAGCATTTT
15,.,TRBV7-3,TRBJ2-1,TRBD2,CASSFAGGPYNEQFF,TGTGCCAGCAGCTTTGCGGGGGGGCCCTACAATGAGCAGTTCTTC
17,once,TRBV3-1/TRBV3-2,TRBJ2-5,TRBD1,CASSPGTGRVGQETQYF,TGTGCCAGCAGCCCCGGGACAGGGAGGGTGGGGCAAGAGACCCAGTACTTC
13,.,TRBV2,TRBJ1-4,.,CASSPVTNEKLFF,TGTGCCAGCAGTCCGGTTACTAATGAAAAACTGTTTTTT
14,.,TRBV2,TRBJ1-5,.,CASSFQGLAQPQHF,TGTGCCAGCAGTTTTCAGGGGCTCGCTCAGCCCCAGCATTTT
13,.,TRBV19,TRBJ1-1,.,CATGQMMNTEAFF,TGTGCCACCGGACAGATGATGAACACTGAAGCTTTCTTT
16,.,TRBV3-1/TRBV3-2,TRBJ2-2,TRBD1,CASSSGTGGGTGELFF,TGTGCCAGCAGCTCCGGGACAGGGGGCGGTACCGGGGAGCTGTTTTTT